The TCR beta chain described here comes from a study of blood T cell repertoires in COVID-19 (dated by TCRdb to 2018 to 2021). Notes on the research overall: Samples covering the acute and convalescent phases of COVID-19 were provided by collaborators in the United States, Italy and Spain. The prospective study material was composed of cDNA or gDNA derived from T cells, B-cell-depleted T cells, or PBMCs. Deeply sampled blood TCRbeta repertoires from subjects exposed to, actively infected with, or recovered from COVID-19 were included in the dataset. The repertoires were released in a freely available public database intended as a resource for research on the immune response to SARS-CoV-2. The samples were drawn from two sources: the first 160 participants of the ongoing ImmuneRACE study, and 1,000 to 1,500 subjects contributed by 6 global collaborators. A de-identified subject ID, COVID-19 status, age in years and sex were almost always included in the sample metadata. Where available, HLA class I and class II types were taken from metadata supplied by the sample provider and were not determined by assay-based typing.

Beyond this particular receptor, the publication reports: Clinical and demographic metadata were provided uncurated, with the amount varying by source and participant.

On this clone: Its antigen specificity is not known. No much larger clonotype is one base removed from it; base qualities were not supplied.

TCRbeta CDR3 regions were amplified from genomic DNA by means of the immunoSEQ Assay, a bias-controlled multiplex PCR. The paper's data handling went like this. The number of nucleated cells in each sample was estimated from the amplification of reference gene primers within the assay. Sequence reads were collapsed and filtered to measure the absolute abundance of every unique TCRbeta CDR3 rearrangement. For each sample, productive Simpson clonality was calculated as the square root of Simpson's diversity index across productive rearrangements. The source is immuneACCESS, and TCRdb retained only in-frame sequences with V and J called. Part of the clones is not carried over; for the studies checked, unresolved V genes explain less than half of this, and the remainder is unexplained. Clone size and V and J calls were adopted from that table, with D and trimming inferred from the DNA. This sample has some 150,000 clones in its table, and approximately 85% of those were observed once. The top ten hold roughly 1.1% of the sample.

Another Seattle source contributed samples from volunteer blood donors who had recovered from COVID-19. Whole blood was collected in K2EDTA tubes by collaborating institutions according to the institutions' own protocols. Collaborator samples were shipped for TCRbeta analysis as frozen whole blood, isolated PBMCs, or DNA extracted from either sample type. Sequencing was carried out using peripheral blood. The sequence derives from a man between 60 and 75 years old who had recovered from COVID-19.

The base sequence is TGCGCCAGCAGCCTGTACAGGGGGCACTACGAGCAGTACTTC. It is translated as CASSLYRGHYEQYF. The chain uses TRBV5-1 and TRBJ2-7; TRBD1 fits 9 bases in the junction. Trimming leaves V shorter by 4 bases and J shorter by 3 bases, with the junction holding 5 bases beyond the gene matches. From its cysteine to its phenylalanine, the CDR3 spans 14 amino acids. CDR3 DNA is the only sequence kept; it has 42 bases, read in frame from the first base. CDR1 and CDR2, looked up from the germline V gene, are SGHRS and YFSETQ.